Listed here is a single T cell receptor (beta chain). Antigen unknown. PCR amplification relied on 60 Vbeta primers (plus 13 Jbeta primers). Some clones are missing from TCRdb's copy, which holds only in-frame ones; the method was immunoSEQ multiplex PCR. The table has about 160,000 clones, about 71% seen once. This entry comes from a study of cytomegalovirus exposure and HLA in healthy donors. Study outcomes and limitations: Available immune exposure information was restricted to CMV serostatus only.

Material: PBMCs. This TCR was recovered from a woman in her 30s in good health and CMV-seronegative.

The CDR3, as DNA: TGTGCCAGCAGCTTAGGAGTACAGAACTATGGCTACACCTTC. It yields the protein CASSLGVQNYGYTF. This rearrangement joins TRBV7-2 to TRBJ1-2; D gene unclear. Germline CDR1 is SGHTA and CDR2 is FQGNSA. Trimming removed 1 base at V and 2 bases at J, with 8 bases between. The CDR3 runs to 14 residues.